This passage covers 19 T cell receptor beta chains from one sample sequenced in a study of T-cell memory formation after mild COVID-19. TCRdb independently ran MiXCR on the 5' RACE reads; one entry per CDR3 protein. This sample has about 400,000 distinct CDR3 sequences, with 20% to 30% found just once. Sequenced sample: PBMCs or a T cell subset sorted from them (not recorded which). The receptors were gathered from an adult woman who had mild COVID-19 (a few samples of this study predate the infection). Cell type and time point are not known.

The chain joins TRBV24-1 to TRBJ2-2; D unclear. Germline CDR1 and CDR2: KGHDR and SFDVKD. The CDR3 sequence is 15 residues long. Trimming cost V 5 bases and J 4 bases, with 13 bases left between them. The CDR3 DNA reads as TGTGCCACCAGTGGGGCTCTACAGAGCACCGGGGAGCTGTTTTTT. Its translation: CATSGALQSTGELFF.

The chain recombines TRBV20-1 with TRBJ2-5; 9 bases map to TRBD2. This CDR3 has 17 amino acids. V dropped 0 bases and J dropped 7; count of bases not matched to a gene: 15. Germline CDR1 DFQATT, CDR2 SNEGSKA (reference sequence). CDR3 loop: CSARDLVGAGGLGTQYF. Written as DNA, the CDR3 is TGCAGTGCTAGAGACTTAGTCGGAGCGGGGGGACTGGGGACCCAGTACTTC.

The V gene is TRBV5-5, the J gene TRBJ2-3; D uncertain. V was shortened by 4 bases and J by 1 base, with 10 bases between the two germline ends. Germline loops: CDR1 SGHKS, CDR2 YYEKEE (reference sequence). CDR3 length: 14 residues. The CDR3 here is CASSPQSGTDTQYF. Written as DNA, the CDR3 is TGTGCCAGCAGCCCGCAGAGTGGCACAGATACGCAGTATTTT.

The CDR3: CASSPQDGAWYEQYF. CDR3 nucleotide sequence: TGTGCCAGCTCACCACAGGACGGAGCATGGTACGAGCAGTACTTC. The chain uses TRBV18 and TRBJ2-7; D uncertain. From germline, CDR1 is KGHSH and CDR2 LQKENI. Trimming removed 1 base from V and 4 bases from J, with 14 bases in between. This CDR3 has 15 amino acids.

The chain combines TRBV4-2 with TRBJ2-7, with TRBD1 matching 7 bases. The J segment lost 1 base and the V segment lost 1 base, leaving 1 base of the junction unmatched. This CDR3 has 14 residues. Germline CDR1 is LGHNA and CDR2 is YNFKEQ. The CDR3 region has the DNA TGTGCCAGCAGCCAAGCACAGGGGTCCTACGAGCAGTACTTC. Amino acid sequence: CASSQAQGSYEQYF.

A few counts support this clonotype. V and J are TRBV11-2 and TRBJ2-7, with a possible D match to TRBD2 (5 bases). The CDR3 is 16 residues long. In germline, CDR1 is SGHAT, CDR2 FQNNGV. The germline V and J ends were trimmed by 5 bases and 6 bases, with 23 bases remaining between them. CDR3 amino acids: CASSPFGAGRKVEQYF. The CDR3 nucleotides are TGTGCCAGCAGCCCTTTTGGCGCGGGCCGAAAGGTCGAGCAGTACTTC.

The J gene is TRBJ1-1, the V gene TRBV20-1; D possibly corresponds to TRBD1 (6 bases). The CDR3 loop spans 13 amino acids. The V and J ends lost 3 bases and 3 bases respectively, with 11 bases between them. CDR1 is DFQATT, CDR2 SNEGSKA, per germline (reference sequence). CDR3 DNA sequence: TGCAGTGCTAGCCGGGACACCCACACTGAAGCTTTCTTT. Encoded protein: CSASRDTHTEAFF.

The chain recombines TRBV5-1 with TRBJ2-1; D is perhaps TRBD2 (6 bases). Germline CDR1 reads SGHRS; CDR2 reads YFSETQ. Trimming left V 3 bases short and J 0 bases short, with 16 bases between. This CDR3 has 17 amino acids. CDR3 in DNA: TGCGCCAGCAGCTCTCAATCTGGGGGAGGCTCCTACAATGAGCAGTTCTTC. As protein: CASSSQSGGGSYNEQFF.

Only a few counts were recorded for this clonotype. The genes are TRBV7-9 and TRBJ2-1, with D perhaps TRBD2 (5 bases). Per the germline V gene, CDR1 is SEHNR and CDR2 is FQNEAQ (reference sequence). V lost 1 base and J lost 7, with 11 bases in between. CDR3 size: 14 residues. CDR3 amino acids: CASSLEGRGNEQFF. The DNA of the CDR3 is TGTGCCAGCAGCTTAGAAGGCCGGGGAAATGAGCAGTTCTTC.

This clonotype was recorded a few times. The chain joins TRBV7-9 to TRBJ2-1; maybe TRBD2 (6 bases). V was shortened by 3 bases and J by 8 bases, with 20 bases between the two germline ends. The CDR3 extends over 16 amino acids. The germline CDR1 and CDR2 sequences are SEHNR and FQNEAQ (reference sequence). The CDR3 bases are TGTGCCAGCAGCTTTCTTCGCGGGGCTAGCGATCATGAGCAGTTCTTC. This encodes CASSFLRGASDHEQFF.

This clonotype was observed a handful of times. The chain uses TRBV12-5 and TRBJ1-1; 8 bases line up with TRBD1. Per germline, CDR1 LGHNT and CDR2 FRNRAP. The CDR3 is 12 amino acids. After removal of 6 bases from V and 8 bases from J, the junction contained 5 bases not matched to a gene. The CDR3 sequence is CASGPGGPEAFF. The CDR3 DNA reads TGTGCTAGTGGCCCAGGGGGCCCCGAAGCTTTCTTT.

In this sample, this clonotype turned up a few times. The rearrangement joins TRBV10-3 to TRBJ2-7, with 7 bases matching TRBD1. Germline V gene data show CDR1 as ENHRY and CDR2 as SYGVKD. With 3 bases clipped from V and 4 bases from J, the junction kept 0 bases outside the gene matches. This CDR3 is 12 amino acids long. In nucleotides, the CDR3 is TGTGCCATCAGTGAACAGGGGTACGAGCAGTACTTC. Protein product: CAISEQGYEQYF.

The chain links TRBV20-1 to TRBJ1-2, with D maybe TRBD1 (6 bases). Trimming took 5 bases from V and 8 from J, leaving 12 bases between them. The CDR3 is made up of 11 amino acids. Germline-derived CDR1 and CDR2 are DFQATT and SNEGSKA (reference sequence). This CDR3 is CSAARGNGYTF. The CDR3 coding sequence is TGCAGTGCTGCCAGGGGTAACGGCTACACCTTC.

The V call is TRBV7-2, the J call TRBJ2-2; the D is unclear. Trimming pared 2 bases from V and 4 bases from J, leaving 11 bases between. The germline V gene encodes CDR1 SGHTA and CDR2 FQGNSA. The CDR3 loop spans 15 amino acids. CDR3 sequence: CASSLSLRSTGELFF. Written as DNA, the CDR3 is TGTGCCAGCAGCTTAAGTCTGCGTAGCACCGGGGAGCTGTTTTTT. Complete variable domain (other parts from reference TRBV7-2 and TRBJ2-2): GAGVSQSPSNKVTEKGKDVELRCDPISGHTALYWYRQSLGQGLEFLIYFQGNSAPDKSGLPSDRFSAERTGGSVSTLTIQRTQQEDSAVYLCASSLSLRSTGELFFGEGSRLTVL.

A few counts support this clonotype. The chain is built from TRBV12-2 and TRBJ2-7; the D call TRBD1 from the table was never checked on the DNA. TRBV12-2 is classified as a pseudogene. CDR3 length: 15 amino acids. CDR3 nucleotides: TGTGCAAGTCGCTCAAGCGGACAGGGGGGTTACGAGCAGTACTTC. This translates into CASRSSGQGGYEQYF.

Only a few counts were recorded for this clonotype. The chain links TRBV12-3 or TRBV12-4 to TRBJ1-1; D possibly corresponds to TRBD1 (5 bases). Trimming removed 3 bases from V and 11 bases from J, with 13 bases in between. CDR3 size: 12 residues. CDR3 amino acids: CASSLGGREAFF. The DNA of the CDR3 is TGTGCCAGCAGTTTGGGGGGACGGGAGGCTTTCTTT.

This clonotype occurred a few times. This chain connects TRBV7-8 to TRBJ2-5, with 10 bases lining up with TRBD2. The J segment lost 2 bases and the V segment lost 0 bases, leaving 15 bases of the junction unmatched. CDR1 SGHVS and CDR2 FQNEAQ come from the germline V gene. The CDR3 is 20 amino acids. CDR3 in amino acids: CASSLATPAGGRSPQETQYF. CDR3 nucleotides: TGTGCCAGCAGCTTAGCGACCCCAGCGGGGGGGCGGTCGCCTCAAGAGACCCAGTACTTC.

The table lists this clonotype with a few counts. V is TRBV29-1 and J is TRBJ1-1; the D gene is possibly TRBD1 (5 bases). Germline CDR1 is SQVTM and CDR2 is ANQGSEA. The CDR3 has 12 amino acids. V was clipped by 7 bases and J by 5 bases, with 14 bases between them. The CDR3 loop is CSAGDGTTEAFF. The CDR3 nucleotides are TGCAGCGCTGGGGACGGTACTACTGAAGCTTTCTTT.

This clonotype was counted many times. The rearrangement links TRBV6-2 or TRBV6-3 to TRBJ2-1, with D possibly being TRBD1 (6 bases). V lost 7 bases and J lost 0, with 19 bases in between. The CDR3 has 17 residues. Germline V lookup: CDR1 MNHEY, CDR2 SVGEGT. CDR3 sequence reads: CASTLRVRTDSYNEQFF. The CDR3 nucleotides read TGTGCCAGCACCCTCAGAGTCCGGACAGACTCCTACAATGAGCAGTTCTTC.